The 20 T cell receptor beta chains below were found in one sample sequenced in a study of blood T cell repertoires in COVID-19 (dated by TCRdb to the early 2020s). The library was obtained by the immunoSEQ multiplex PCR assay. Drawn from immuneACCESS, this table holds only the in-frame rearrangements with V and J called that TCRdb kept. Clones are partly lost; checked studies trace under half to an unresolved V gene and leave the rest unexplained. A total of around 140,000 clones appear in this sample, around 88% of them only once. More than 25% of the sample comes from the top ten. Specimen: peripheral blood. The origin of the receptors is a human donor in a cohort sampled during active COVID-19.

V gene TRBV5-1 combines with J gene TRBJ2-7, with 13 bases matching TRBD2. This CDR3 has 15 amino acids. V shed 1 base and J 4 bases; nucleotides not matched to a gene: 2. Per the germline V gene, CDR1 is SGHRS and CDR2 is YFSETQ. The CDR3 DNA follows: TGCGCCAGCAGCTTGACTAGCGGGGGGGCGTACGAGCAGTACTTC. It specifies CASSLTSGGAYEQYF. The full variable domain, with the rest looked up from reference TRBV5-1 and TRBJ2-7, is KAGVTQTPRYLIKTRGQQVTLSCSPISGHRSVSWYQQTPGQGLQFLFEYFSETQRNKGNFPGRFSGRQFSNSRSEMNVSTLELGDSALYLCASSLTSGGAYEQYFGPGTRLTVT.

V gene TRBV7-9 combines with J gene TRBJ1-1; TRBD1 is a possible D gene (5 bases). V lost 8 bases and J lost 0, with 19 bases in between. Looked up from germline, CDR1 is SEHNR and CDR2 is FQNEAQ (reference sequence). The CDR3 spans 16 residues. CDR3 nucleotides: TGTGCCAGCTACCCTCAGGGCGGTAGGATGAACACTGAAGCTTTCTTT. This translates into CASYPQGGRMNTEAFF.

This clone turned up a few times. The chain joins TRBV5-1 to TRBJ2-7; D perhaps matches TRBD1 (6 bases). Germline V gene sequence: CDR1 SGHRS, CDR2 YFSETQ. V lost 0 bases, J lost 4 bases, and 8 bases lay in between. The CDR3 has 13 residues. The CDR3 bases are TGCGCCAGCAGCTTGGGACAGGAATACGAGCAGTACTTC. Its translation: CASSLGQEYEQYF.

The V call is TRBV4-2, the J call TRBJ1-2, with unresolved D. The CDR3 contains 14 residues. CDR1 is LGHNA and CDR2 is YNFKEQ in the germline V gene. Trimming shortened V by 0 bases and J by 10 bases, and 15 bases separated the two germline ends. The CDR3 loop reads CASSQDRLVQLYTF. The CDR3 DNA follows: TGTGCCAGCAGCCAAGATCGATTAGTACAGCTCTACACCTTC.

J is TRBJ1-2 and V is TRBV6-5; D possibly corresponds to TRBD1 (5 bases). The ends were cut back, 7 bases at V and 6 bases at J, with 12 bases in the middle. Germline assignment: CDR1 MNHEY and CDR2 SVGAGI. This CDR3 is built from 12 residues. CDR3 loop: CASTDTWHGYTF. The DNA of the CDR3 is TGTGCCAGCACGGACACTTGGCATGGCTACACCTTC.

The chain combines TRBV7-3 with TRBJ1-1; TRBD1 is a possible D gene (6 bases). Germline CDR1 reads SGHTA; CDR2 reads FQGTGA. Trimming shortened V by 1 base and J by 1 base, and 10 bases separated the two germline ends. The CDR3 spans 15 residues. The CDR3 DNA reads as TGTGCCAGCAGCTTAAACCCGGGACAGAACACTGAAGCTTTCTTT. Encoded protein: CASSLNPGQNTEAFF.

The chain has TRBV2 and TRBJ1-2, with 7 bases fitting TRBD1. After removal of 2 bases from V and 0 bases from J, the junction contained 12 bases not matched to a gene. Per the germline V gene, CDR1 is SNHLY and CDR2 is FYNNEI. This CDR3 is 18 amino acids long. CDR3 coding DNA: TGTGCCAGCAGTGAAAGGGACAGAGTGTTCCCTACTAACTATGGCTACACCTTC. Protein product: CASSERDRVFPTNYGYTF.

This chain connects TRBV7-3 to TRBJ2-1; 9 bases line up with TRBD2. The V and J ends lost 4 bases and 2 bases, in that order; junction bases with no gene match: 3. The CDR3 spans 15 residues. Germline CDR1 is SGHTA and CDR2 is FQGTGA. The CDR3 DNA is TGTGCCAGCAGCTCTAGCGGGGTGACCTACAATGAGCAGTTCTTC. This sequence encodes CASSSSGVTYNEQFF.

The chain recombines TRBV6-5 with TRBJ2-7; 7 nucleotides line up with TRBD2. Germline assignment: CDR1 MNHEY and CDR2 SVGAGI. V shed 6 bases and J 1 base; nucleotides not matched to a gene: 9. This CDR3 is 15 amino acids long. CDR3 in DNA: TGTGCCAGCAGCCCCGGGAGGTATGGGTCCTACGAGCAGTACTTC. Translation: CASSPGRYGSYEQYF.

The chain links TRBV19 to TRBJ1-2; D unresolved. Germline CDR1 reads LNHDA; CDR2 reads SQIVND (reference sequence). The V end lost 8 bases, the J end lost 2 bases, and 9 bases lay between the germline ends. The CDR3 consists of 12 residues. CDR3 nucleotide sequence: TGTGCCAGTGGGCAGCTAAACTATGGCTACACCTTC. Translating it yields CASGQLNYGYTF.

V and J are TRBV7-3 and TRBJ2-3, with 14 nucleotides matching TRBD2. The J segment lost 5 bases and the V segment lost 6 bases, leaving 7 bases of the junction unmatched. This CDR3 contains 16 residues. In germline, CDR1 is SGHTA, CDR2 FQGTGA. The CDR3, as DNA: TGTGCCAGCAGTTCTGGACTAGCGGGGGGTATAGATACGCAGTATTTT. The encoded protein is CASSSGLAGGIDTQYF.

This clone was detected only once. The V and J genes are TRBV27 and TRBJ2-1; 10 nucleotides match TRBD2. The germline V gene encodes CDR1 MNHEY and CDR2 SMNVEV (reference sequence). The junction had 6 bases not matched to a gene; V was cut back by 6 bases and J by 4 bases. There are 15 residues in the CDR3. The CDR3 protein is CASSLQAGGYNEQFF. In DNA form, the CDR3 reads TGTGCCAGCAGCCTCCAAGCGGGGGGGTACAATGAGCAGTTCTTC.

This chain uses TRBV19 with TRBJ1-5; possibly TRBD1 for D (5 bases). CDR1 and CDR2 (germline): LNHDA, SQIVND (reference sequence). V shed 3 bases and J shed 5 bases, with 14 bases lying between them. The CDR3 length is 15 residues. CDR3 sequence reads: CASSMGSGLDQPQHF. The CDR3 DNA is TGTGCCAGTAGTATGGGTTCAGGGCTAGATCAGCCCCAGCATTTT.

The rearrangement uses TRBV6-5 and TRBJ1-2, with 7 bases aligning to TRBD1. CDR3 length equals 15 residues. Trimming took 0 bases from V and 5 from J; bases not matched to a gene: 6. Germline loops: CDR1 MNHEY, CDR2 SVGAGI. The CDR3 sequence is CASSYSSGGRYGYTF. The CDR3 DNA follows: TGTGCCAGCAGTTACTCGTCAGGGGGGAGGTATGGCTACACCTTC.

This chain joins TRBV19 and TRBJ1-5; the D is unclear. The germline V and J ends were trimmed by 7 bases and 4 bases, with 17 bases remaining between them. Germline CDR1 reads LNHDA; CDR2 reads SQIVND (reference sequence). The CDR3 runs 15 residues. CDR3 coding DNA: TGTGCCAGTAAAATAGGCGAGGGAAGGAATCAGCCCCAGCATTTT. Translation: CASKIGEGRNQPQHF.

This clone occurred once. V and J are TRBV7-2 and TRBJ2-7, with D perhaps TRBD2 (6 bases). This CDR3 contains 15 residues. The germline gives CDR1 SGHTA, CDR2 FQGNSA. Trimming removed 3 bases from V and 0 bases from J, with 12 bases in between. The CDR3 DNA follows: TGTGCCAGCAGCTTGACTAGTATTTCCTCCTACGAGCAGTACTTC. It specifies CASSLTSISSYEQYF.

The V and J genes are TRBV5-1 and TRBJ1-1, with D tentatively TRBD1 (6 bases). The CDR3 runs 14 residues. Per germline, CDR1 SGHRS and CDR2 YFSETQ. Trimming pared 0 bases from V and 4 bases from J, leaving 10 bases between. The CDR3 DNA reads as TGCGCCAGCAGCTTGGCAGGGGTCGGCACTGAAGCTTTCTTT. The encoded protein is CASSLAGVGTEAFF.

The V call is TRBV5-1, the J call TRBJ1-1; D ambiguous. Germline CDR1 SGHRS, CDR2 YFSETQ. V lost 0 bases and J 0 bases, leaving 9 bases between the germline ends. The CDR3 length is 15 residues. CDR3 loop: CASSLASSVNTEAFF. CDR3 nucleotides: TGCGCCAGCAGCTTGGCCTCCTCGGTGAACACTGAAGCTTTCTTT.

V is TRBV9 and J is TRBJ2-1, with 8 nucleotides matching TRBD2. The CDR3 totals 15 residues. V was pared by 3 bases and J by 4 bases, with 6 bases of the junction left unmatched. CDR1 SGDLS and CDR2 YYNGEE come from the germline V gene. For the CDR3, the DNA is TGTGCCAGCAGCGAAGGAGCGGGGGCTTACAATGAGCAGTTCTTC. Translation: CASSEGAGAYNEQFF.

This chain joins TRBV6-2 or TRBV6-3 and TRBJ1-2, with TRBD1 matching 7 bases. Germline CDR1 reads MNHEY; CDR2 reads SVGEGT. After removal of 4 bases from V and 4 bases from J, the junction contained 3 bases not matched to a gene. The CDR3 is 13 amino acids. This CDR3 reads CASSWGQFYGYTF. Written as DNA, the CDR3 is TGTGCCAGCAGTTGGGGACAGTTCTATGGCTACACCTTC.